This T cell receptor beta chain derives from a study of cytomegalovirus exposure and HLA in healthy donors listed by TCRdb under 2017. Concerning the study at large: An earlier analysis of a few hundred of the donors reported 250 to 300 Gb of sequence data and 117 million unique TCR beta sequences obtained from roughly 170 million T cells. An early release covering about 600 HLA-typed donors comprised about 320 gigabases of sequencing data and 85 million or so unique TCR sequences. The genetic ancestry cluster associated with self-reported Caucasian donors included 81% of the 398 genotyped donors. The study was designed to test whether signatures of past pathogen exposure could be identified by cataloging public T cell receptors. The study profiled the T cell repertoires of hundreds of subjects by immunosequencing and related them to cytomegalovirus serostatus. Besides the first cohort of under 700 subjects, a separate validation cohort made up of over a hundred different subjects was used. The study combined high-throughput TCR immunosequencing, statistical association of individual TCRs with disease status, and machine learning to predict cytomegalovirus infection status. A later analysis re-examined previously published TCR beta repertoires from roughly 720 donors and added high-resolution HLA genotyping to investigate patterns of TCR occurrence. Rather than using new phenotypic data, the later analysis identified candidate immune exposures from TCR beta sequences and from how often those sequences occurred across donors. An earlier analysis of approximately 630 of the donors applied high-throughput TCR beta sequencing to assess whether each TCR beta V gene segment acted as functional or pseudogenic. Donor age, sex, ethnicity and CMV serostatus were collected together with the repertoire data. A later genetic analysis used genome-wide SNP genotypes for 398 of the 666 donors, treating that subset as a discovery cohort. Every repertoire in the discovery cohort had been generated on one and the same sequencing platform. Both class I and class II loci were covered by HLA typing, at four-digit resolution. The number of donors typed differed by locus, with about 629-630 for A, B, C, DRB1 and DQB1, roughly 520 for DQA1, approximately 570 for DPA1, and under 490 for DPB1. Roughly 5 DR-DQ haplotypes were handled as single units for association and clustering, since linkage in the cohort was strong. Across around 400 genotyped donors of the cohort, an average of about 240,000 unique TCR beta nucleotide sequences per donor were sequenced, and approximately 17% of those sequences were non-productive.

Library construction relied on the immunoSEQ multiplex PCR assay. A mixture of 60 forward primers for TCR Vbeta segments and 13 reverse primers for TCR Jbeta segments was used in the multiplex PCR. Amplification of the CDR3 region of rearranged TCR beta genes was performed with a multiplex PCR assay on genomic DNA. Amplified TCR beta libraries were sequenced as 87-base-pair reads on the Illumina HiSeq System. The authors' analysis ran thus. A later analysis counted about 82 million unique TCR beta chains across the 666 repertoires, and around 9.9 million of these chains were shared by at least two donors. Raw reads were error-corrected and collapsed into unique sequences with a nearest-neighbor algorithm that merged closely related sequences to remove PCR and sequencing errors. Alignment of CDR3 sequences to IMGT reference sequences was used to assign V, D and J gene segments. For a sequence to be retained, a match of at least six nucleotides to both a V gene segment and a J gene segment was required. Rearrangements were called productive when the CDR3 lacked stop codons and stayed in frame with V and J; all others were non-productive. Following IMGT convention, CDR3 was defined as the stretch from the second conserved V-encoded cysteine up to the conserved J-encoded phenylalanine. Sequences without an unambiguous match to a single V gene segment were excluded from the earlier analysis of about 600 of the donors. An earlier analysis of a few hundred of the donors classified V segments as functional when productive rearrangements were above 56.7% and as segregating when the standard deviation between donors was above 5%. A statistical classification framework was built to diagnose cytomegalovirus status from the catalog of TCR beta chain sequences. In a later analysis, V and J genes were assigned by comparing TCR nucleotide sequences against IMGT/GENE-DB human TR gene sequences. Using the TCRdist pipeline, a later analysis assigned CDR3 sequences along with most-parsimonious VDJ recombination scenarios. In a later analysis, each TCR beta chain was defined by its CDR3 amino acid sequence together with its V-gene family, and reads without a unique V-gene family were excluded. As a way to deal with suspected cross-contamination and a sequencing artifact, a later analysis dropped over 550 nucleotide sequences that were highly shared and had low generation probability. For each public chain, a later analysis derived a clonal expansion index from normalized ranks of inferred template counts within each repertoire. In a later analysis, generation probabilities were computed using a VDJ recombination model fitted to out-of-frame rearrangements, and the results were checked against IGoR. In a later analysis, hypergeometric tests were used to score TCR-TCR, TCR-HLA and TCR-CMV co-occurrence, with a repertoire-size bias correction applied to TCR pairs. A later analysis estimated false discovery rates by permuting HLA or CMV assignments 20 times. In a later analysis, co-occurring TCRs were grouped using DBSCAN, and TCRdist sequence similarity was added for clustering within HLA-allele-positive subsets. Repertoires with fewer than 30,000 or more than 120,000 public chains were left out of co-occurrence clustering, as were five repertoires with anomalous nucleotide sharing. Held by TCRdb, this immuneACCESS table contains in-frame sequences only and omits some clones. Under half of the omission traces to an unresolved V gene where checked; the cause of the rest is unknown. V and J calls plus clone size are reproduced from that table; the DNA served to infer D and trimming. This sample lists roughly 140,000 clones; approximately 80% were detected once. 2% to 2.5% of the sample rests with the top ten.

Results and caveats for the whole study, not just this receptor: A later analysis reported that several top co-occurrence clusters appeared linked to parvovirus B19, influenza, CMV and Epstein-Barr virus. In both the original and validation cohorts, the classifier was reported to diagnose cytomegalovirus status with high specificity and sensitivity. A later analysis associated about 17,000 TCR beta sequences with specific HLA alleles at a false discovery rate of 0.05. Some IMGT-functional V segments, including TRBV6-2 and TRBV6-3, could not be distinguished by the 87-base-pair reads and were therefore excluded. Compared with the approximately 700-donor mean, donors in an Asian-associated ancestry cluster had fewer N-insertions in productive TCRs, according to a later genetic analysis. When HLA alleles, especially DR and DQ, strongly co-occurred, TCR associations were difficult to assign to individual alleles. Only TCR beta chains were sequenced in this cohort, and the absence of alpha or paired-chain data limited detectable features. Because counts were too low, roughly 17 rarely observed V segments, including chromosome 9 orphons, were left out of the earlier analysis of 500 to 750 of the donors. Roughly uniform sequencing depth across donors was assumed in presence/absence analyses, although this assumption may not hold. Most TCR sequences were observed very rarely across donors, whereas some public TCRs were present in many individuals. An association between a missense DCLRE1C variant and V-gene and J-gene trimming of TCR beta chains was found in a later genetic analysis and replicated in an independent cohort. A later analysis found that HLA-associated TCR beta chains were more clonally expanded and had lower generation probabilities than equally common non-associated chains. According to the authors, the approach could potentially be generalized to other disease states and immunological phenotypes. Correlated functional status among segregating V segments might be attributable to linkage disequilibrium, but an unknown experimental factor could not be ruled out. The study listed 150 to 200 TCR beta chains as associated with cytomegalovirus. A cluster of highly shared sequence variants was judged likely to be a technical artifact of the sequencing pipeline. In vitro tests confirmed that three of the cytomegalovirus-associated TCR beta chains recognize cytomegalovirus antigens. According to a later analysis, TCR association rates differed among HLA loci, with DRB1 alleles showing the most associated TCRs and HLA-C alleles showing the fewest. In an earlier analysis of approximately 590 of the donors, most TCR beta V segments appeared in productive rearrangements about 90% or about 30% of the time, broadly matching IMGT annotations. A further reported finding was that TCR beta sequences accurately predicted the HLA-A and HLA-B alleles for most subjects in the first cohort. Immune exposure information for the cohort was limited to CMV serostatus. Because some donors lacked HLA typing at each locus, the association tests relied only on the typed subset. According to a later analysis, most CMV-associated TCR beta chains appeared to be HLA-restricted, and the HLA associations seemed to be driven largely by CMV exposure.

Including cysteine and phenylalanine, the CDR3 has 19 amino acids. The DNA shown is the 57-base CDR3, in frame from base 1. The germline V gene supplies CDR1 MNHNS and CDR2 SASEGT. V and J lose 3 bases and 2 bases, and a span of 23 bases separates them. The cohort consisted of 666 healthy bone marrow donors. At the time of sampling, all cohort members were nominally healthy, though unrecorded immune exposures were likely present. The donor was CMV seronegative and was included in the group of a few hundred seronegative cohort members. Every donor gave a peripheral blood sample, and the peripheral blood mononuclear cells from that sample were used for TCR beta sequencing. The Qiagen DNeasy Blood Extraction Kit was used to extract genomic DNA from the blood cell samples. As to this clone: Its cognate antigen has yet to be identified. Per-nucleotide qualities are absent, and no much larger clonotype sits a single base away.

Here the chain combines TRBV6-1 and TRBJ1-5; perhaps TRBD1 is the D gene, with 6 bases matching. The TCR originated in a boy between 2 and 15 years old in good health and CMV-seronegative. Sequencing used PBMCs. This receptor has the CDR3 CASSENRVKAPKGNQPQHF. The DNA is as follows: TGTGCCAGCAGTGAGAACAGGGTGAAGGCCCCTAAGGGCAATCAGCCCCAGCATTTT.